This T cell receptor beta chain emerged from a study of identical twins. This clonotype was observed a handful of times. Its matching antigen is unknown. General observations from the study: Within twin pairs, the out-of-frame alpha sequences they shared showed excess low generation probability. Interpretation of the results relied on cross-sectional statistical analysis and not on following the same donors. Invariant populations such as MAIT and iNKT cells could partly muddle zero-insertion analyses.

It was template switching that added a universal primer site, and there were unique molecular identifiers on the cDNA. TCRdb itself ran the 5' RACE reads through MiXCR, one entry per CDR3 protein. This sample has more than 400,000 distinct CDR3 sequences; roughly 15% occur once, and the top ten carry around 0.4%. Trimming took 3 bases from V and 7 from J, leaving 13 bases between them. The length of the CDR3 is 13 residues. Germline assignment: CDR1 DFQATT and CDR2 SNEGSKA (reference sequence). A further study also used this sample, focusing on yellow fever vaccine responses in identical twins.

The sample consisted of CD4+ T cells sorted from blood. The chain joins TRBV20-1 to TRBJ2-1, with a possible D match to TRBD2 (6 bases). The TCR originated in a woman in her late teens or twenties in good health. The CDR3 spells CSARANGRNEQFF. CDR3 coding DNA: TGCAGTGCTAGGGCCAATGGGAGGAATGAGCAGTTCTTC.